A single sample is the source of the 10 T cell receptor beta chains below, sequenced in a study of monozygotic twins with inflammatory bowel disease. TCRdb reprocessed the 5' RACE reads and keeps a single row for each CDR3 protein, giving no DNA. The table lists around 380,000 distinct CDR3 sequences. Sequencing was performed on blood. These receptors came from a human donor with ulcerative colitis or Crohn's disease, or a healthy co-twin of an affected twin (not recorded which).

The genes are TRBV9 and TRBJ2-5; TCRdb reports TRBD1, a call that lacks DNA to check it against. The CDR3 has 14 residues. CDR1 SGDLS and CDR2 YYNGEE come from the germline V gene. The CDR3 loop is CASSVAGGQETQYF.

The V call is TRBV10-3, the J call TRBJ2-1; the D gene TCRdb calls, TRBD2, cannot be checked with no DNA. The length of the CDR3 is 16 residues. Germline CDR1 ENHRY, CDR2 SYGVKD. CDR3 protein: CAISESKGIRTNEQFF.

This sequence joins TRBV12-3 or TRBV12-4 and TRBJ2-5; the TCRdb call, TRBD1, lacks DNA for checking. CDR3 size: 15 residues. CDR3 sequence reads: CASSPPGGWQETQYF.

The chain combines TRBV5-1 with TRBJ2-5; TCRdb's assignment of TRBD2 cannot be checked, as there is no DNA. Germline CDR1 and CDR2: SGHRS and YFSETQ. The CDR3 has 13 amino acids. CDR3 sequence: CASSQGLEETQYF.

The chain joins TRBV20-1 to TRBJ1-1. Germline V lookup: CDR1 DFQATT, CDR2 SNEGSKA (reference sequence). The CDR3 is made up of 14 amino acids. This CDR3 is CSALKTGMNTEAFF.

The chain is built from TRBV3-1 and TRBJ2-2; TCRdb proposes TRBD2, but this gene call is untestable without DNA. The CDR3 sequence is 17 residues long. CDR1 and CDR2 from the germline V gene are LGHDT and YNNKEL (reference sequence). The CDR3 sequence is CASSQDFGGALTGELFF.

V is TRBV2 and J is TRBJ2-5. This CDR3 has 11 amino acids. Germline-derived CDR1 and CDR2 are SNHLY and FYNNEI. The CDR3 region is CASSDLVAQYF.

The chain recombines TRBV27 with TRBJ2-7; TCRdb lists TRBD2, though no DNA is available to test this call. The CDR3 loop spans 13 amino acids. Germline CDR1 is MNHEY and CDR2 is SMNVEV (reference sequence). CDR3 amino acids: CASSGRVFYEQYF.

The chain carries TRBV5-5 and TRBJ2-2; TCRdb selects TRBD1, and the lack of DNA leaves this call unchecked. There are 17 residues in the CDR3. The germline V gene has CDR1 SGHKS and CDR2 YYEKEE (reference sequence). CDR3 sequence: CASAPDRTGKNTGELFF.

V is TRBV6-5 and J is TRBJ2-1; TCRdb calls TRBD2, which cannot be checked without DNA. CDR1 MNHEY and CDR2 SVGAGI come from the germline V gene. This CDR3 region has 15 residues. CDR3 residues: CASSYLPALTNEQFF.